The source of this TCR beta chain is a study of cytomegalovirus exposure and HLA in healthy donors. As for the study in general: The use of the same platform for the 120 or so validation repertoires and the 550 to 850 first-cohort repertoires was reported by a later analysis. Study-wide results and caveats: Rarity marked most TCR sequences, yet some public TCRs occurred in many donors.

Clones were read by immunoSEQ multiplex PCR, and TCRdb kept only the in-frame ones, dropping some. The table includes 130,000 to 150,000 clones, around nine tenths detected once. As to this clone: Its matching antigen is unknown.

V shed 7 bases and J shed 1 base, with 16 bases lying between them. This CDR3 has 15 amino acids. Germline V gives CDR1 MNHEY, CDR2 SVGAGI. The chain is built from TRBV6-5 and TRBJ1-1; D is uncertain. This TCR came from a woman under 30 in good health and CMV-seropositive. Sequencing was carried out using PBMCs. The CDR3 DNA reads as TGTGCCAGCACCCCCGGGAGTGTCTCGAACACTGAAGCTTTCTTT. Residues: CASTPGSVSNTEAFF.